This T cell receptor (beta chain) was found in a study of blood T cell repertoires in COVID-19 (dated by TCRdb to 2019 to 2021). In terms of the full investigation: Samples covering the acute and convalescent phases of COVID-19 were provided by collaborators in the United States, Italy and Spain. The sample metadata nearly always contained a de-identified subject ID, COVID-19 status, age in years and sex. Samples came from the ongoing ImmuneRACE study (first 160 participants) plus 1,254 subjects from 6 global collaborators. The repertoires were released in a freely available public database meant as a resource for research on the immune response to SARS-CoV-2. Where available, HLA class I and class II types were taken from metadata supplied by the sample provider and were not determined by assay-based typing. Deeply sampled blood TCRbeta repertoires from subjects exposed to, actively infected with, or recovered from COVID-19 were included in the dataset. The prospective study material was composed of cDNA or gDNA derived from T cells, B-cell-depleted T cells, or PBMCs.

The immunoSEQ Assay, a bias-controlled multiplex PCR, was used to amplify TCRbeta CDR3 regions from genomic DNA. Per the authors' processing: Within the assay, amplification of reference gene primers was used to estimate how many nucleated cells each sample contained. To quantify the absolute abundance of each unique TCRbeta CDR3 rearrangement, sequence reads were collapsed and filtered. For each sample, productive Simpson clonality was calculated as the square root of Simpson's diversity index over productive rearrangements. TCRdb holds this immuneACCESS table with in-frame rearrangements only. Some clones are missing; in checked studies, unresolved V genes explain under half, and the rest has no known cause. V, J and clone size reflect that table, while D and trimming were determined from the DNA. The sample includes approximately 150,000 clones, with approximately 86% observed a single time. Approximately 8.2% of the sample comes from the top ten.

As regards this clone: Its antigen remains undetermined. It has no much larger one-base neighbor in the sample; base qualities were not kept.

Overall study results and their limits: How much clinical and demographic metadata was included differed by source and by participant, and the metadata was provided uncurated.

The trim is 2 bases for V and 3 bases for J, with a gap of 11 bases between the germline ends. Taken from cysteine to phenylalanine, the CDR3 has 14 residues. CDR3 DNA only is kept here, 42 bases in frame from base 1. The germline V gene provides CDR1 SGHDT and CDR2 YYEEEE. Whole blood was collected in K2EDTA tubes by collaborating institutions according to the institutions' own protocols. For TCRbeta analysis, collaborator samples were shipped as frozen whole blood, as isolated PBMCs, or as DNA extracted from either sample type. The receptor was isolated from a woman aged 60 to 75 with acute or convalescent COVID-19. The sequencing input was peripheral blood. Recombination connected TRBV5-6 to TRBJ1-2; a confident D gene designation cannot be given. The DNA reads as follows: TGTGCCAGCAGCTTTGGACGGGATTACTATGGCTACACCTTC. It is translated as CASSFGRDYYGYTF.